Listed below are T cell receptor beta chains from one sample, sequenced in a study of CD8 T cells in Susac syndrome. TCRdb re-derived calls from the immunoSEQ multiplex PCR reads in MiXCR, one entry per CDR3 protein. The table includes about 140,000 distinct CDR3 sequences, just under 95% detected once. Sequencing was carried out using CD4+ T cells from PBMCs. The source of these receptors is a human donor with Susac syndrome. Each CDR3 is given with its conserved first and last residue. The order of the fields is D gene, clone size, J gene, V gene, CDR3 DNA, CDR3 protein. D genes are given only for firm matches. Size is stated for part of the rows, as once, few or many counts, or as a class when the clone is expanded.

D: NA
size: NA
J: TRBJ2-1
V: TRBV9
DNA: TGTGCCAGCAGCCTTGATGGGGGGCGCTGGGATGAGCAGTTCTTC
CDR3: CASSLDGGRWDEQFF

D: NA
size: NA
J: TRBJ1-1
V: TRBV20-1
DNA: TGCAGTGCTGGAGACCGGTCCCGGCGCATGAACACTGAAGCTTTCTTT
CDR3: CSAGDRSRRMNTEAFF

D: NA
size: NA
J: TRBJ2-5
V: TRBV7-2
DNA: TGTGCCAGCAGCCCCACGCGGGAGACCCAGTACTTC
CDR3: CASSPTRETQYF

D: NA
size: once
J: TRBJ2-3
V: TRBV15
DNA: TGTGCCACCAGCAGAGGGTCCTCGGACACAGATACGCAGTATTTT
CDR3: CATSRGSSDTDTQYF

D: NA
size: NA
J: TRBJ2-5
V: TRBV29-1
DNA: TGCAGCGTTGAACCCGGGGAGACCCAGTACTTC
CDR3: CSVEPGETQYF

D: NA
size: NA
J: TRBJ1-5
V: TRBV7-2
DNA: TGTGCCAGCAGAAGCACAGGGTTTAGCAATCAGCCCCAGCATTTT
CDR3: CASRSTGFSNQPQHF

D: NA
size: once
J: TRBJ2-1
V: TRBV4-1
DNA: TGCGCCAGCAGCCAAGCGCAGGCCCTGGTAAGAACCTACAATGAGCAGTTCTTC
CDR3: CASSQAQALVRTYNEQFF

D: NA
size: NA
J: TRBJ2-1
V: TRBV20-1
DNA: TGCAGTGCTAGAGCAGGGGCCGGCTACAATGAGCAGTTCTTC
CDR3: CSARAGAGYNEQFF

D: NA
size: NA
J: TRBJ2-7
V: TRBV11-2
DNA: TGTGCCAGCAGCCCTTTATGGACATGGCGGCGGGACACCGACTCCTACGAGCAGTACTTC
CDR3: CASSPLWTWRRDTDSYEQYF

D: TRBD2
size: NA
J: TRBJ2-2
V: TRBV20-1
DNA: TGCAGTGCTCGTCCGGGACTAGCGAACACCGGGGAGCTGTTTTTT
CDR3: CSARPGLANTGELFF

D: TRBD2
size: NA
J: TRBJ2-1
V: TRBV2
DNA: TGTGCCAGCACCAAAGCGGGAGTGGTTGAGCAGTTCTTC
CDR3: CASTKAGVVEQFF

D: NA
size: NA
J: TRBJ2-7
V: TRBV19
DNA: TGTGCCAGTAGAGGATCAGACACCGATCATACCTACGAGCAGTACTTC
CDR3: CASRGSDTDHTYEQYF

D: NA
size: NA
J: TRBJ2-5
V: TRBV30
DNA: TGTGCCTGGGCCCGGCCGGGACACATTCTACAAGAGACCCAGTACTTC
CDR3: CAWARPGHILQETQYF

D: NA
size: NA
J: TRBJ2-3
V: TRBV24-1
DNA: TGTGCCACCAGTGACTCCTCGCCACGCGCAGCAGATACGCAGTATTTT
CDR3: CATSDSSPRAADTQYF

D: NA
size: NA
J: TRBJ2-6
V: TRBV7-8
DNA: TGTGCCAGCATCCTAGGGTTGGGGAGGTCCTCTGGGGCCAACGTCCTGACTTTC
CDR3: CASILGLGRSSGANVLTF

D: TRBD1
size: NA
J: TRBJ2-5
V: TRBV29-1
DNA: TGCAGCGTTGTCGACACAGGGGGACAAGAGACCCAGTACTTC
CDR3: CSVVDTGGQETQYF

D: TRBD1
size: NA
J: TRBJ2-4
V: TRBV20-1
DNA: TGCAGTGCTAGACTGGACAGGGCCCAAGCCAAAAACATTCAGTACTTC
CDR3: CSARLDRAQAKNIQYF

D: TRBD2
size: once
J: TRBJ2-7
V: TRBV20-1
DNA: TGCAGTGCTAGAGATCGACTAGCGGTTTACGAGCAGTACTTC
CDR3: CSARDRLAVYEQYF

D: TRBD2
size: NA
J: TRBJ2-1
V: TRBV3-1
DNA: TGTGCCAGCAGCCAACTAGCGGGGGCCTACAATGAGCAGTTCTTC
CDR3: CASSQLAGAYNEQFF

D: TRBD1
size: once
J: TRBJ2-5
V: TRBV20-1
DNA: TGCAGTGCCCGCACGGCCGGGACAGGGAAGGGGACAGAGACCCAGTACTTC
CDR3: CSARTAGTGKGTETQYF

D: NA
size: NA
J: TRBJ1-2
V: TRBV28
DNA: TGTGCCAGCATCCGGGGGGACGGGTATGGCTACACCTTC
CDR3: CASIRGDGYGYTF

D: NA
size: NA
J: TRBJ2-7
V: TRBV19
DNA: TGTGCCAGTTCAGTTGGGGCAGGGTCCCCCTACGAGCAGTACTTC
CDR3: CASSVGAGSPYEQYF